The 24 T cell receptor beta chains listed next were all sequenced from one sample in a study of blood T cells in healthy people across ages. Through a sample-barcoded 5' primer and a J-beta primer mix, a second PCR was run for roughly 6 to 11 cycles. TCRdb re-derived calls from the 5' RACE reads in MiXCR, one entry per CDR3 protein. This repertoire shows around 1.5 million distinct CDR3 sequences, around 39% found once; its top ten account for 6.5% to 10%. Sequenced sample: blood. These TCRs come from a woman under 30 in good health.

This chain links TRBV7-2 with TRBJ2-7, with 9 bases aligning to TRBD2. V shed 1 base and J 6 bases; nucleotides not matched to a gene: 13. Per the germline V gene, CDR1 is SGHTA and CDR2 is FQGNSA. This CDR3 spans 17 amino acids. In DNA, the CDR3 is TGTGCCAGCAGCTTAGTCGCTAGCGGGATAGGACCGCGCGAGCAGTACTTC. Protein: CASSLVASGIGPREQYF.

This clonotype was counted only a few times. The chain links TRBV5-1 to TRBJ2-1; 7 nucleotides line up with TRBD2. The J segment lost 9 bases and the V segment lost 4 bases, leaving 7 bases of the junction unmatched. The CDR3 totals 13 residues. From germline, CDR1 is SGHRS and CDR2 YFSETQ. The CDR3 DNA reads as TGCGCCAGCAGCGACAGACTAGCCCCTGAGCAGTTCTTC. This translates into CASSDRLAPEQFF.

The V gene is TRBV11-2, the J gene TRBJ2-5; D gene uncertain. V shed 0 bases and J shed 4 bases, with 9 bases lying between them. Germline CDR1 reads SGHAT; CDR2 reads FQNNGV. The length of the CDR3 is 14 residues. In nucleotides, the CDR3 is TGTGCCAGCAGCTTAGACCGCACGCGAGAGACCCAGTACTTC. Its protein is CASSLDRTRETQYF.

This clonotype has a handful of counts. V gene TRBV13 combines with J gene TRBJ2-3, with a tentative D call TRBD2 (5 bases). V gave up 8 bases and J gave up 8 bases, with 23 bases separating them. Germline loops: CDR1 PRHDT, CDR2 FYEKMQ (reference sequence). The CDR3 is 15 residues long. In DNA, the CDR3 is TGTGCCAGCGCAAATTCGGCGGAGGCCCCCGGTACGCAGTATTTT. This translates into CASANSAEAPGTQYF.

As for this clonotype: One junction end does not reproduce the germline sequence, and a read error may be involved. V usage is TRBV30 and J usage is TRBJ2-7; weak D call: TRBD2 (5 bases). The CDR3 sequence is 11 residues long. Germline V gene sequence: CDR1 GTSNPN, CDR2 SVGIG (reference sequence). The CDR3 spells CAGSRTTDQYF. In nucleotides, the CDR3 is TGTGCCGGGAGTAGAACTACCGATCAGTACTTC.

This sequence joins TRBV5-1 and TRBJ2-1, with D possibly matching TRBD2 (6 bases). V lost 4 bases and J lost 0, with 11 bases in between. The CDR3 totals 15 residues. CDR1 SGHRS and CDR2 YFSETQ come from the germline V gene. The CDR3 nucleotides read TGCGCCAGCAGCGGGAGGCAGGACTCCTACAATGAGCAGTTCTTC. Its protein is CASSGRQDSYNEQFF.

This clonotype occurred a few times. The chain couples TRBV30 to TRBJ2-1; the D gene is possibly TRBD1 (5 bases). CDR3 length: 12 residues. Germline V gene data show CDR1 as GTSNPN and CDR2 as SVGIG (reference sequence). V dropped 4 bases and J dropped 8 bases, with 12 bases sitting between them. The chain's CDR3 is CAWTGLVDEQFF. The CDR3 nucleotides are TGTGCCTGGACAGGGTTGGTCGATGAGCAGTTCTTC.

The chain links TRBV6-5 to TRBJ2-3; D possibly matches TRBD1 or TRBD2 (5 bases each). Trimming stripped 6 bases from V and 4 bases from J, with 11 bases between. The CDR3 runs 13 residues. CDR1 is MNHEY, CDR2 SVGAGI, per germline. In DNA, the CDR3 is TGTGCCAGCAGGCGCCCGGGGCCAGATACGCAGTATTTT. It encodes CASRRPGPDTQYF.

Regarding this clonotype: A read error is possible here, since a much larger clone lies one base away. V is TRBV15 and J is TRBJ2-1; D not certain. The CDR3 runs to 14 residues. Looked up from germline, CDR1 is LNHNV and CDR2 is YYDKDF (reference sequence). V lost 5 bases, J lost 11 bases, and 19 bases lay in between. The CDR3 region is CATSPPVSWNKQFF. Written as DNA, the CDR3 is TGTGCCACCAGCCCACCGGTGTCCTGGAATAAGCAGTTCTTC. The full variable domain, with the rest looked up from reference TRBV15 and TRBJ2-1, is DAMVIQNPRYQVTQFGKPVTLSCSQTLNHNVMYWYQQKSSQAPKLLFHYYDKDFNNEADTPDNFQSRRPNTSFCFLDIRSPGLGDTAMYLCATSPPVSWNKQFFGPGTRLTVL.

V gene TRBV28 combines with J gene TRBJ2-5; 9 bases are a match to TRBD2. Germline CDR1 MDHEN, CDR2 SYDVKM. With V trimmed by 8 bases and J by 1 base, 5 bases remained unmatched. This CDR3 comprises 14 residues. The DNA of the CDR3 is TGTGCCAGCCTAGCGGGGCGGTCCCAAGAGACCCAGTACTTC. Its translation: CASLAGRSQETQYF.

The sample holds a few counts of this clonotype. V and J are TRBV4-1 and TRBJ2-7, with a possible D match to TRBD2 (6 bases). Germline CDR1 reads MGHRA; CDR2 reads YSYEKL. The CDR3 contains 16 residues. Trimming shortened V by 2 bases and J by 2 bases, and 16 bases separated the two germline ends. Here the CDR3 reads CASSQNSLAAAYEQYF. The CDR3 nucleotides read TGCGCCAGCAGCCAAAATTCTTTAGCGGCGGCCTACGAGCAGTACTTC.

CDR3 amino acids: CASSSGNSNYGYTF. The CDR3 nucleotides read TGCGCCAGCAGCTCCGGGAACTCGAACTATGGCTACACCTTC. The rearrangement links TRBV5-1 to TRBJ1-2; no definite D call. Trimming cost V 3 bases and J 2 bases, with 11 bases left between them. CDR3 length: 14 residues. CDR1 is SGHRS, CDR2 YFSETQ, per germline.

The V call is TRBV6-2 or TRBV6-3, the J call TRBJ2-1; 10 nucleotides match TRBD1. V shed 6 bases and J 10 bases; nucleotides not matched to a gene: 15. This CDR3 contains 16 residues. Germline CDR1 and CDR2: MNHEY and SVGEGT. CDR3 sequence (DNA): TGTGCCAGCAGCCTAGCAGGCGGGACAGGGGCTTACGAGCAGTTCTTC. It encodes CASSLAGGTGAYEQFF.

This sequence joins TRBV5-1 and TRBJ2-5, with a weak D call TRBD2 (5 bases). Trimming removed 0 bases at V and 1 base at J, with 10 bases between. Per germline, CDR1 SGHRS and CDR2 YFSETQ. The CDR3 has 15 amino acids. The CDR3 loop is CASSLAPEGQETQYF. Written as DNA, the CDR3 is TGCGCCAGCAGCTTGGCCCCAGAGGGCCAAGAGACCCAGTACTTC. The full variable domain, completed using reference TRBV5-1 and TRBJ2-5, is KAGVTQTPRYLIKTRGQQVTLSCSPISGHRSVSWYQQTPGQGLQFLFEYFSETQRNKGNFPGRFSGRQFSNSRSEMNVSTLELGDSALYLCASSLAPEGQETQYFGPGTRLLVL.

This chain connects TRBV7-2 to TRBJ2-4; unclear D gene. CDR3 length equals 11 residues. CDR1 SGHTA and CDR2 FQGNSA come from the germline V gene. V was cut by 8 bases and J by 15 bases, with 17 bases left in between. CDR3: CASGNFETRYF. The CDR3, as DNA: TGTGCCAGCGGTAATTTCGAGACCCGGTACTTC.

The chain links TRBV7-3 to TRBJ1-2; 10 bases are a match to TRBD1. V shed 5 bases and J 4 bases; nucleotides not matched to a gene: 7. Germline CDR1 is SGHTA and CDR2 is FQGTGA. The length of the CDR3 is 15 residues. The CDR3 region has the DNA TGTGCCAGCAGCGTCGACAGGGGGCGTTCCTATGGCTACACCTTC. Its protein is CASSVDRGRSYGYTF. Variable domain in full (rest from reference TRBV7-3 and TRBJ1-2): GAGVSQTPSNKVTEKGKYVELRCDPISGHTALYWYRQSLGQGPEFLIYFQGTGAADDSGLPNDRFFAVRPEGSVSTLKIQRTERGDSAVYLCASSVDRGRSYGYTFGSGTRLTVV.

V and J are TRBV5-5 and TRBJ2-1, with D possibly TRBD2 on 5 matching bases. The tail of the sequence fits TRBJ2-7 better, so the J call may be wrong. The CDR3 spans 14 residues. From germline, CDR1 is SGHKS and CDR2 YYEKEE (reference sequence). CDR3 in DNA: TGTGCCAGCAAGATAAGCGGTCTGGTCAATGAGCAGTACTTC. Protein: CASKISGLVNEQYF.

This chain connects TRBV18 to TRBJ2-1; a weak D match, TRBD1 (5 bases). The J call is in doubt because the DNA end fits TRBJ2-7 better. The germline V gene encodes CDR1 KGHSH and CDR2 LQKENI. The CDR3 consists of 15 residues. In DNA form, the CDR3 reads TGTGCCAGCTCACCACCGCGATCAGGGTTAGGCGAGCAGTACTTC. This gives the protein CASSPPRSGLGEQYF.

The chain links TRBV28 to TRBJ2-1, with 12 bases lining up with TRBD2. The DNA end is more similar to TRBJ2-7, so the J call may be wrong. The CDR3 runs 14 residues. The germline gives CDR1 MDHEN, CDR2 SYDVKM. The CDR3 DNA is TGTGCCAGCAGTCGACTAGCGGGGGACAATGAGCAGTACTTC. The encoded protein is CASSRLAGDNEQYF.

This chain joins TRBV7-9 and TRBJ1-6; weak D call: TRBD1 (6 bases). From germline, CDR1 is SEHNR and CDR2 FQNEAQ (reference sequence). CDR3 length: 16 amino acids. V gave up 4 bases and J gave up 7 bases, with 17 bases separating them. DNA for the CDR3: TGTGCCAGCAGCTCCGCAGGGGTTGGTATCAATTCACCCCTCCACTTT. Translated: CASSSAGVGINSPLHF.

Of note for this clonotype: One end of the junction fails to match germline, which may point to a read error. V usage is TRBV20-1 and J usage is TRBJ2-7; TRBD2 aligns across 9 bases. The CDR3 is made up of 13 amino acids. CDR1 and CDR2 (germline): DFQATT, SNEGSKA (reference sequence). The CDR3 bases are TGCAGGGCTAGAATTGTGCGGGAGGGCGAGCAGTACTTC. It is translated as CRARIVREGEQYF.

This chain joins TRBV12-3 or TRBV12-4 and TRBJ2-7; D gene uncertain. CDR3 length: 15 amino acids. Deletions cut 7 bases from V and 7 bases from J, with 23 bases between. CDR3 sequence: CASKPRDFTYNEQYF. Written as DNA, the CDR3 is TGTGCCAGCAAACCCCGCGACTTTACCTACAATGAGCAGTACTTC.

The sample holds a few counts of this clonotype. This chain connects TRBV11-2 to TRBJ2-7; 9 nucleotides align to TRBD2. The germline CDR1 and CDR2 sequences are SGHAT and FQNNGV. J was trimmed by 3 bases and V by 4 bases; bases with no gene match: 4. The CDR3 has 14 residues. In DNA, the CDR3 is TGTGCCAGCAGCTCGGGAGCGGGAGGCTACGAGCAGTACTTC. It codes for CASSSGAGGYEQYF.

This rearrangement joins TRBV18 to TRBJ1-1, with 7 bases matching TRBD1. Germline CDR1 and CDR2: KGHSH and LQKENI. The V gene end was trimmed by 5 bases and the J gene end by 3 bases; junction bases not matched to a gene: 6. There are 14 residues in the CDR3. The CDR3 spells CASSSQGGDTEAFF. The CDR3 DNA sequence: TGTGCCAGCTCATCGCAGGGGGGAGACACTGAAGCTTTCTTT.